These 18 T cell receptor beta chains share one sample of origin, sequenced in a study of T cell repertoires in cytomegalovirus infection. These TCRs are of unknown antigen specificity. TCRdb reanalysed the reads using MiXCR and keeps one entry per CDR3 protein. The table records 360,000 or so distinct CDR3 sequences, about a third of them present only once. Material: cultured PBMCs, obtained from culture after CMV antigen stimulation. Every receptor here comes from a human donor in good health (CMV status not recorded). Some clones in this sample may be carry-over from other donors' samples.

This chain connects TRBV29-1 to TRBJ1-2; D is unresolved. The CDR3 sequence is 12 residues long. Germline V gene lookup returns CDR1 SQVTM and CDR2 ANQGSEA. V lost 2 bases to trimming and J lost 4 bases, with 8 bases between them. CDR3 in DNA: TGCAGCGTTGAAATACGGGGCTATGGCTACACCTTC. The encoded protein is CSVEIRGYGYTF.

This chain links TRBV15 with TRBJ1-4; no definite D call. With 0 bases removed from V and 8 bases from J, the gap between germline ends came to 13 bases. Germline V gene lookup returns CDR1 LNHNV and CDR2 YYDKDF (reference sequence). The CDR3 has 15 residues. The CDR3 DNA reads TGTGCCACCAGCAGAGAATTCGGGAATCTCGAAAAACTGTTTTTT. This encodes CATSREFGNLEKLFF.

Comments on this clonotype: As the CDR3 is not closed by the conserved phenylalanine or tryptophan, this likely results from a read error. It is unclear where the CDR3 begins or ends on the DNA, so no DNA is shown, and the CDR3 is as TCRdb lists it. The rearrangement joins TRBV30 to TRBJ1-5. In germline, CDR1 is GTSNPN, CDR2 SVGIG (reference sequence). The CDR3 region is 14 residues in length, termini included. CDR3 sequence reads: CAWSPRWSNQPRHL.

The chain carries TRBV5-1 and TRBJ1-1; the D gene is possibly TRBD1 (5 bases). CDR1 and CDR2 from the germline V gene are SGHRS and YFSETQ. The CDR3 runs to 13 residues. With 3 bases removed from V and 7 bases from J, the gap between germline ends came to 13 bases. The DNA for the CDR3 is TGCGCCAGCAGCTGGCGTGCGGGGCTTGAAGCTTTCTTT. Its protein is CASSWRAGLEAFF.

CDR3 in DNA: TGTGCCAGCAGCTTAGTAGAGGATCAGCCCCAGCATTTT. Its translation: CASSLVEDQPQHF. The V call is TRBV7-8, the J call TRBJ1-5; D gene ambiguous. The ends were cut back, 1 base at V and 5 bases at J, with 6 bases in the middle. CDR1 and CDR2 from the germline V gene are SGHVS and FQNEAQ. The CDR3 runs to 13 residues.

This chain links TRBV29-1 with TRBJ2-7; 7 bases line up with TRBD1. J lost 1 base, V lost 7 bases, and 10 bases had no gene match. In germline, CDR1 is SQVTM, CDR2 ANQGSEA. This CDR3 has 14 amino acids. The CDR3 nucleotides are TGCAGCGCCACAGGGGCCCGAAATTCCTACGAGCAGTACTTC. Translating gives CSATGARNSYEQYF.

The rearrangement uses TRBV7-6 and TRBJ2-1; no clear D gene. CDR3 size: 11 residues. CDR1 is SGHVS and CDR2 is FNYEAQ in the germline V gene. Trimming cost V 6 bases and J 9 bases, with 9 bases left between them. The CDR3 is CASSTNGEQFF. The CDR3 DNA sequence: TGTGCCAGCAGTACCAACGGTGAGCAGTTCTTC.

This clonotype has only a few counts. J is TRBJ2-1 and V is TRBV10-3; D call uncertain. Trimming pared 10 bases from V and 1 base from J, leaving 11 bases between. CDR3 length: 13 residues. CDR1 and CDR2 from the germline V gene are ENHRY and SYGVKD. CDR3 in amino acids: CATEERSYNEQFF. CDR3 nucleotides: TGTGCCACCGAGGAGAGATCCTACAATGAGCAGTTCTTC.

This clonotype has just a few counts. The chain employs TRBV7-7 and TRBJ2-2; D is perhaps TRBD1 (6 bases). Trimming removed 4 bases from V and 1 base from J, with 13 bases in between. This CDR3 spans 16 amino acids. Germline CDR1 SSHAT, CDR2 FNYEAQ (reference sequence). CDR3 nucleotides: TGTGCCAGCAGCTCAAACTGGGGACAGAACACCGGGGAGCTGTTTTTT. Translation gives CASSSNWGQNTGELFF.

This clonotype was counted between two and nine times. The chain employs TRBV18 and TRBJ2-5; D not resolved. The CDR3 sequence is 15 residues long. In germline, CDR1 is KGHSH, CDR2 LQKENI. V dropped 0 bases and J dropped 0 bases, with 8 bases sitting between them. The CDR3 DNA reads TGTGCCAGCTCACCACCAAGTGGATACCAAGAGACCCAGTACTTC. Translated, it gives CASSPPSGYQETQYF. The full variable domain, rest sourced from reference TRBV18 and TRBJ2-5, is NAGVMQNPRHLVRRRGQEARLRCSPMKGHSHVYWYRQLPEEGLKFMVYLQKENIIDESGMPKERFSAEFPKEGPSILRIQQVVRGDSAAYFCASSPPSGYQETQYFGPGTRLLVL.

This clonotype has just a few counts. The chain has TRBV6-5 and TRBJ2-1; 7 nucleotides match TRBD2. The V and J ends lost 2 bases and 6 bases, in that order; junction bases with no gene match: 4. CDR3 length equals 14 residues. Germline loops: CDR1 MNHEY, CDR2 SVGAGI. In nucleotides, the CDR3 is TGTGCCAGCAGTTACGATCGGGGGGTCAATGAGCAGTTCTTC. Amino acid sequence: CASSYDRGVNEQFF.

V usage is TRBV6-1 and J usage is TRBJ2-7; D unresolved. CDR1 and CDR2 from the germline V gene are MNHNS and SASEGT. The CDR3 runs 11 residues. The germline V and J ends were trimmed by 3 bases and 6 bases, with 6 bases remaining between them. CDR3 amino acids: CASSDGSEQYV. The CDR3 DNA follows: TGTGCCAGCAGTGATGGCTCCGAGCAGTACGTC.

This clonotype showed up just a few times. V is TRBV29-1 and J is TRBJ1-5, with a weak D call TRBD1 (5 bases). Germline-derived CDR1 and CDR2 are SQVTM and ANQGSEA. There are 12 residues in the CDR3. Trimming stripped 5 bases from V and 5 bases from J, with 10 bases between. The CDR3 nucleotides read TGCAGCGTTCGGCAGGGTGATCAGCCCCAGCATTTT. It encodes CSVRQGDQPQHF.

The chain has TRBV29-1 and TRBJ2-1, with D hard to call. The CDR3 extends over 14 amino acids. V lost 1 base and J 6 bases, leaving 13 bases between the germline ends. Germline-derived CDR1 and CDR2 are SQVTM and ANQGSEA. The chain's CDR3 is CSVEGGPKANEQFF. Written as DNA, the CDR3 is TGCAGCGTTGAAGGTGGTCCAAAGGCCAATGAGCAGTTCTTC.

The rearrangement uses TRBV7-6 and TRBJ2-2, with unresolved D. Trimming pared 4 bases from V and 1 base from J, leaving 4 bases between. The CDR3 spans 13 residues. From germline, CDR1 is SGHVS and CDR2 FNYEAQ. The CDR3 sequence: CASSYQNTGELFF. Here the CDR3 DNA reads TGTGCCAGCAGCTACCAGAACACCGGGGAGCTGTTTTTT.

In its sample, this clonotype was seen a few times. The CDR3 bases are TGTGCCAGCAGCCAAGAAGGAGGGGCCGGTGAAAAACTGTTTTTT. Its protein is CASSQEGGAGEKLFF. The chain couples TRBV4-2 to TRBJ1-4; a possible D gene is TRBD1 (5 bases). CDR3 length equals 15 residues. The germline CDR1 and CDR2 sequences are LGHNA and YNFKEQ. With 0 bases removed from V and 7 bases from J, the gap between germline ends came to 12 bases.

The chain couples TRBV6-2 or TRBV6-3 to TRBJ2-3; D perhaps matches TRBD2 (6 bases). CDR3 size: 15 residues. Trimming pared 6 bases from V and 3 bases from J, leaving 16 bases between. From germline, CDR1 is MNHEY and CDR2 SVGEGT. The CDR3 coding sequence is TGTGCCAGCAGCCTACTAGCACCGGTTACAGATACGCAGTATTTT. It codes for CASSLLAPVTDTQYF.

The chain links TRBV10-3 to TRBJ1-5, with 11 bases lining up with TRBD1. This CDR3 contains 16 residues. Germline CDR1 ENHRY, CDR2 SYGVKD. The J segment lost 2 bases and the V segment lost 3 bases, leaving 3 bases of the junction unmatched. In DNA form, the CDR3 reads TGTGCCATCAGTGATACGGGACAGGGGGGCAATCAGCCCCAGCATTTT. Its translation: CAISDTGQGGNQPQHF.